What follows are 5 T cell receptor beta chains derived from one specimen sequenced in a study of shared clonotypes between healthy human individuals. The method was immunoSEQ multiplex PCR; TCRdb's version includes in-frame clones alone and lacks a portion of them. This sample has under 850,000 clones, with 80% to 95% found just once. As defined, naive CD8 cells were CD45RO-negative and positively selected for CCR7, with terminally differentiated effector memory CD45RA+ cells excluded. The specimen sequenced was naive CD8+ T cells sorted from blood. These receptors all come from a man under 40 in good health.

The chain is built from TRBV7-6 and TRBJ2-2, with no clear D. The CDR3 covers 12 residues. The V gene lost 5 bases and the J gene lost 4 bases, with 5 bases spanning the gap. In germline, CDR1 is SGHVS, CDR2 FNYEAQ. CDR3 loop: CASSPPTGELFF. The DNA of the CDR3 is TGTGCCAGCAGCCCCCCCACCGGGGAGCTGTTTTTT.

V gene TRBV11-3 combines with J gene TRBJ1-1; D not certain. Germline V lookup: CDR1 SGHNT, CDR2 YENEEA. Trimming shortened V by 4 bases and J by 4 bases, and 22 bases separated the two germline ends. CDR3 length equals 17 residues. Here the CDR3 DNA reads TGTGCCAGCAGCTCCCCCTATGGGATTTTAGGGAGCACTGAAGCTTTCTTT. Protein: CASSSPYGILGSTEAFF.

This chain joins TRBV29-1 and TRBJ1-1, with TRBD1 matching 8 bases. V shed 4 bases, J shed 3 bases, and the junction held 7 bases outside the gene matches. From germline, CDR1 is SQVTM and CDR2 ANQGSEA. There are 14 residues in the CDR3. CDR3 amino acids: CSVVGRGHDTEAFF. The CDR3, as DNA: TGCAGCGTTGTTGGCAGGGGGCATGACACTGAAGCTTTCTTT.

This sequence joins TRBV6-4 and TRBJ2-2; D remains ambiguous. The CDR3 is 16 residues long. Germline V gives CDR1 MRHNA, CDR2 SNTAGT. With 0 bases removed from V and 4 bases from J, the gap between germline ends came to 12 bases. CDR3: CASSDSIRLLTGELFF. The CDR3 bases are TGTGCCAGCAGTGACTCTATACGGCTTCTCACCGGGGAGCTGTTTTTT.

V is TRBV9 and J is TRBJ2-1; 12 nucleotides line up with TRBD2. The CDR3 runs 16 residues. Germline CDR1 and CDR2: SGDLS and YYNGEE. Trimming cost V 3 bases and J 3 bases; bases outside gene matches: 4. CDR3 in amino acids: CASSARLAGVYNEQFF. The CDR3 DNA sequence: TGTGCCAGCAGCGCCCGACTAGCGGGAGTCTACAATGAGCAGTTCTTC.